These 12 T cell receptor beta chains originate from one sample sequenced in a study of CD8 T cells in Susac syndrome. With random hexamers, reverse transcription was performed on about 0.45 to 1 ug of RNA. TCRdb ran MiXCR on the immunoSEQ multiplex PCR reads and lists one entry per CDR3 protein. The data show around 170,000 distinct CDR3 sequences, under 97% seen once. Sequences were obtained from CD4+ T cells from PBMCs. Source of these receptors: a human donor with Susac syndrome.

This chain connects TRBV6-6 to TRBJ2-1, with D maybe TRBD1 (5 bases). The CDR3 runs to 13 residues. Trimming removed 5 bases from V and 5 bases from J, with 10 bases in between. Germline CDR1 is MNHNY and CDR2 is SVGAGI (reference sequence). CDR3 protein: CASSRQGNNEQFF. As DNA, the CDR3 is TGTGCCAGCAGTAGGCAGGGAAACAATGAGCAGTTCTTC.

This rearrangement joins TRBV11-2 to TRBJ1-6; perhaps TRBD1 as D (6 bases). Trimming took off 4 bases at V and 15 bases at J, with 10 bases between the two ends. Germline CDR1 SGHAT, CDR2 FQNNGV. CDR3 length: 11 amino acids. The CDR3 DNA sequence: TGTGCCAGCAGCTCCGGGACACACCTCCACTTT. Translated: CASSSGTHLHF.

This chain joins TRBV29-1 and TRBJ1-2, with D possibly matching TRBD1 (5 bases). Germline V gives CDR1 SQVTM, CDR2 ANQGSEA. The CDR3 has 11 amino acids. V was cut by 4 bases and J by 8 bases, with 11 bases left in between. This chain's CDR3 is CSVGRGEGYTF. The CDR3 region has the DNA TGCAGCGTTGGAAGGGGAGAAGGCTACACCTTC.

The rearrangement links TRBV10-3 to TRBJ2-7; D is possibly TRBD2 (6 bases). CDR1 ENHRY and CDR2 SYGVKD come from the germline V gene. The CDR3 is made up of 14 amino acids. Trimming removed 6 bases from V and 5 bases from J, with 17 bases in between. CDR3 sequence: CAISSPGGIHEQYF. The CDR3 DNA follows: TGTGCCATCAGCTCCCCAGGAGGGATCCACGAGCAGTACTTC.

J is TRBJ1-6 and V is TRBV7-8; D gene uncertain. Germline V gene sequence: CDR1 SGHVS, CDR2 FQNEAQ. The CDR3 length is 15 residues. V was clipped by 5 bases and J by 8 bases, with 16 bases between them. The CDR3 DNA sequence: TGTGCCAGCAGCCTAAGGGCCAGGCTCGATTCACCCCTCCACTTT. It translates to CASSLRARLDSPLHF.

V gene TRBV20-1 combines with J gene TRBJ2-3; the match to TRBD2 covers 10 bases. The CDR3 has 16 residues. V dropped 6 bases and J dropped 4; count of bases not matched to a gene: 13. Germline V CDR1 and CDR2: DFQATT, SNEGSKA (reference sequence). The CDR3 sequence: CSAPKPGLADADTQYF. CDR3 DNA: TGCAGTGCGCCGAAACCTGGACTAGCGGACGCAGATACGCAGTATTTT.

The V and J genes are TRBV25-1 and TRBJ1-6; D is possibly TRBD1 (6 bases). The CDR3 loop spans 15 amino acids. V lost 2 bases and J lost 9, with 14 bases in between. CDR1 and CDR2 (germline): MGHDK, SYGVNS. CDR3: CASSEGAGVVSPLHF. CDR3 nucleotides: TGTGCCAGCAGTGAAGGGGCAGGGGTTGTTTCACCCCTCCACTTT.

The rearrangement joins TRBV2 to TRBJ2-3; TRBD1 agrees at 10 bases. Germline CDR1 is SNHLY and CDR2 is FYNNEI. Losses at the gene ends were 10 bases for V and 6 bases for J; bases not matched to a gene: 7. The CDR3 length is 13 residues. CDR3 residues: CATGQGDGDTQYF. In nucleotides, the CDR3 is TGTGCCACCGGACAGGGGGACGGGGATACGCAGTATTTT.

The chain recombines TRBV5-4 with TRBJ1-2, with D perhaps TRBD1 (5 bases). This CDR3 has 14 amino acids. Trimming removed 3 bases from V and 3 bases from J, with 12 bases in between. Germline V gene sequence: CDR1 SGHNT, CDR2 YYREEE (reference sequence). CDR3 DNA sequence: TGTGCCAGCAGCTCCCGGGGCCTTCACTATGGCTACACCTTC. This gives the protein CASSSRGLHYGYTF.

The chain carries TRBV6-6 and TRBJ2-5; D possibly uses TRBD1 or TRBD2 (5 bases each). Germline values: CDR1 MNHNY, CDR2 SVGAGI (reference sequence). The CDR3 consists of 15 residues. Deletions cut 6 bases from V and 1 base from J, with 15 bases between. The chain's CDR3 is CASRPPRDVQETQYF. CDR3 coding DNA: TGTGCCAGCAGACCGCCGAGGGACGTCCAAGAGACCCAGTACTTC.

The rearrangement links TRBV10-3 to TRBJ2-5; 13 positions agree with TRBD2. Per germline, CDR1 ENHRY and CDR2 SYGVKD. The V gene end was trimmed by 10 bases and the J gene end by 9 bases; junction bases not matched to a gene: 8. This CDR3 is 13 amino acids long. CDR3 in amino acids: CATTGLAGEAQYF. The CDR3 DNA reads TGTGCCACCACAGGACTAGCGGGGGAGGCCCAGTACTTC.

The chain employs TRBV2 and TRBJ2-1, with TRBD2 matching 14 bases. The CDR3 has 16 amino acids. V trimming: 4 bases; J trimming: 6 bases; junction bases outside the gene matches: 5. The germline V gene has CDR1 SNHLY and CDR2 FYNNEI. The CDR3 bases are TGTGCCAGCAGTGTTGACGGACTAGCGGGGGGCAATGAGCAGTTCTTC. Translating it yields CASSVDGLAGGNEQFF.